A selection of T cell receptor beta chains follows, all from one sample in a study of T cell repertoires in cytomegalovirus infection. These receptors have no identified antigens. TCRdb ran MiXCR on the reads and lists one entry per CDR3 protein. The table lists just under 500,000 distinct CDR3 sequences, 30% to 40% of them singletons. The material sequenced was cultured PBMCs, taken from culture after CMV antigen stimulation. These receptors originate from a human donor in good health (CMV status not recorded). Some clones in this sample may be carry-over from other donors' samples. The CDR3 runs from the conserved cysteine through the conserved F or W. Fields, in order: CDR3 protein, CDR3 DNA, clone size, V gene, D gene, J gene. The D gene is left open where the match is weak. Clone size is given for some rows only: seen once, a few or many times, or a class if the clone is expanded.

CDR3: CASSVRVPGEPQHF
DNA: TGTGCCAGCAGCGTGAGGGTCCCGGGGGAGCCCCAGCATTTT
size: few
V: TRBV6-2/TRBV6-3
D: NA
J: TRBJ1-5

CDR3: CASSSRLVGSDEQFF
DNA: TGTGCCAGCAGCTCACGACTAGTAGGGTCGGATGAGCAGTTCTTC
size: NA
V: TRBV7-2
D: NA
J: TRBJ2-1

CDR3: CASSLPGGKTQYF
DNA: TGTGCCAGCAGCTTGCCAGGGGGAAAGACCCAGTACTTC
size: few
V: TRBV7-2
D: TRBD1
J: TRBJ2-5

CDR3: CASRPVGVPYYEQYF
DNA: TGTGCCAGCAGACCGGTCGGGGTCCCTTACTACGAGCAGTACTTC
size: few
V: TRBV7-2
D: NA
J: TRBJ2-7

CDR3: CASRVGGRNTGELFF
DNA: TGTGCCAGTCGGGTGGGCGGCAGAAATACCGGGGAGCTGTTTTTT
size: NA
V: TRBV6-5
D: NA
J: TRBJ2-2

CDR3: CSVEAEGTGGLLGYGYTF
DNA: TGCAGCGTTGAAGCGGAAGGGACAGGGGGCCTTCTTGGCTATGGCTACACCTTC
size: NA
V: TRBV29-1
D: TRBD1
J: TRBJ1-2

CDR3: CASRWTGGARGKTQYF
DNA: TGTGCCAGCAGATGGACAGGGGGCGCGAGGGGCAAGACCCAGTACTTC
size: few
V: TRBV28
D: TRBD1
J: TRBJ2-5

CDR3: CASSNTANSPLHF
DNA: TGTGCCAGCAGTAACACAGCTAATTCACCCCTCCACTTT
size: few
V: TRBV28
D: NA
J: TRBJ1-6

CDR3: CASSESGGNQPQHF
DNA: TGTGCCAGCAGTGAGAGTGGAGGGAATCAGCCCCAGCATTTT
size: few
V: TRBV6-5
D: NA
J: TRBJ1-5

CDR3: CASTRDRNTGELFF
DNA: TGTGCCAGCACAAGGGACAGGAACACCGGGGAGCTGTTTTTT
size: many
V: TRBV7-2
D: TRBD1
J: TRBJ2-2

CDR3: CASSRGGPTTDTQYF
DNA: TGTGCCAGCAGCCGCGGGGGCCCCACCACAGATACGCAGTATTTT
size: many
V: TRBV7-2
D: NA
J: TRBJ2-3

CDR3: CASSQTGLSNQPQHF
DNA: TGCGCCAGCAGCCAAACAGGGCTTAGCAATCAGCCCCAGCATTTT
size: NA
V: TRBV4-1
D: NA
J: TRBJ1-5

CDR3: CASSFLAGGITDTQYF
DNA: TGTGCCAGCAGCTTTCTCGCGGGAGGAATCACAGATACGCAGTATTTT
size: many
V: TRBV7-9
D: TRBD2
J: TRBJ2-3

CDR3: CASSYSRAGGRVTEAFF
DNA: TGTGCCAGCAGTTACTCGAGGGCAGGGGGTCGGGTCACTGAAGCTTTCTTT
size: NA
V: TRBV6-6
D: TRBD1
J: TRBJ1-1

CDR3: CASSPGRAGARADTQYF
DNA: TGTGCCAGCAGCCCCGGGCGAGCGGGAGCCAGGGCAGATACGCAGTATTTT
size: few
V: TRBV6-1
D: TRBD2
J: TRBJ2-3

CDR3: CASSIGPRQSWDGYTF
DNA: TGTGCCAGTAGTATAGGCCCAAGACAGAGTTGGGATGGCTACACCTTC
size: NA
V: TRBV19
D: NA
J: TRBJ1-2

CDR3: CASSDRETNTEAFF
DNA: TGTGCCAGCAGCGATAGGGAGACGAACACTGAAGCTTTCTTT
size: few
V: TRBV7-8
D: NA
J: TRBJ1-1

CDR3: CASSLSSSGKQETQYF
DNA: TGTGCCAGCAGCCTCTCATCTAGCGGGAAACAAGAGACCCAGTACTTC
size: NA
V: TRBV7-2
D: TRBD2
J: TRBJ2-5

CDR3: CASSLEGNPGNTIYF
DNA: TGTGCCAGCAGCTTAGAGGGGAACCCTGGAAACACCATATATTTT
size: NA
V: TRBV11-2
D: NA
J: TRBJ1-3

CDR3: CASSVTGNTEAFF
DNA: TGTGCCAGCAGTGTCACGGGGAACACTGAAGCTTTCTTT
size: many
V: TRBV9
D: NA
J: TRBJ1-1

CDR3: CASSLAAVSYNEQFF
DNA: TGTGCCAGCAGCTTGGCAGCGGTTTCCTACAATGAGCAGTTCTTC
size: NA
V: TRBV5-4
D: NA
J: TRBJ2-1

CDR3: CASSEGDRGYGYTF
DNA: TGTGCCAGCAGTGAAGGGGACAGGGGCTATGGCTACACCTTC
size: few
V: TRBV6-1
D: TRBD1
J: TRBJ1-2

CDR3: CANYGLVATDTQYF
DNA: TGTGCCAACTATGGGCTAGTAGCCACAGATACGCAGTATTTT
size: NA
V: TRBV7-9
D: NA
J: TRBJ2-3

CDR3: CASSQRPPGRGRGQFF
DNA: TGTGCCAGCAGCCAAAGACCCCCGGGACGGGGTCGTGGACAGTTCTTC
size: once
V: TRBV7-3
D: NA
J: TRBJ2-1

CDR3: CASSSGLASSYNEQFF
DNA: TGCGCCAGCAGCTCGGGACTAGCTAGCTCCTACAATGAGCAGTTCTTC
size: NA
V: TRBV5-1
D: TRBD2
J: TRBJ2-1

CDR3: CASSPSHAQFF
DNA: TGTGCCAGCAGCCCCAGTCACGCGCAGTTCTTC
size: few
V: TRBV7-2
D: NA
J: TRBJ2-1

CDR3: CAISESQPPADTQYF
DNA: TGTGCCATCAGTGAGTCCCAACCCCCCGCAGATACGCAGTATTTT
size: NA
V: TRBV10-3
D: NA
J: TRBJ2-3

CDR3: CASSPDSLDNSPLHF
DNA: TGCGCCAGCAGCCCGGACAGCCTGGATAATTCACCCCTCCACTTT
size: few
V: TRBV4-3
D: NA
J: TRBJ1-6

CDR3: CASSLGPIPADTQYF
DNA: TGTGCCAGCAGCTTAGGGCCGATCCCCGCTGATACGCAGTATTTT
size: NA
V: TRBV7-6
D: NA
J: TRBJ2-3

CDR3: CASSTGGMGRETQYF
DNA: TGTGCCAGCAGCACGGGAGGGATGGGCCGGGAGACCCAGTACTTC
size: few
V: TRBV3-1
D: TRBD2
J: TRBJ2-5

CDR3: CASSDGEPQHF
DNA: TGTGCCAGTAGCGATGGGGAGCCCCAGCATTTT
size: NA
V: TRBV28
D: NA
J: TRBJ1-5